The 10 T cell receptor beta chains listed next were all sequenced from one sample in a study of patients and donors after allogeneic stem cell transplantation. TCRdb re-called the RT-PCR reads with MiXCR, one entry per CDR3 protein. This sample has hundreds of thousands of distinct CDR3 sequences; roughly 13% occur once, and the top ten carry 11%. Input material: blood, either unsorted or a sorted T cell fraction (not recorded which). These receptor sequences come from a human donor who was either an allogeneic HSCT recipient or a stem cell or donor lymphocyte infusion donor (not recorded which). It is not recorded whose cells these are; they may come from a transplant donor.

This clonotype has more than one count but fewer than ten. Written as DNA, the CDR3 is TGTGCCAGCAGCCGGGGCAATTCACCCCTCCACTTT. Protein product: CASSRGNSPLHF. The V call is TRBV6-5, the J call TRBJ1-6, with D perhaps TRBD1 (5 bases). Germline CDR1 is MNHEY and CDR2 is SVGAGI. Trimming shortened V by 6 bases and J by 7 bases, and 7 bases separated the two germline ends. There are 12 residues in the CDR3.

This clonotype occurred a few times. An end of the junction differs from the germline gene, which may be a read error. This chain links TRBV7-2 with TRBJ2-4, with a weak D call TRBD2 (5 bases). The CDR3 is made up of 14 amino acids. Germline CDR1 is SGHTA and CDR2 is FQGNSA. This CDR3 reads CASSLAHGSDIQYF. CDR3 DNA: TGTGCCAGCAGCCTAGCACATGGTTCCGACATTCAGTACTTC.

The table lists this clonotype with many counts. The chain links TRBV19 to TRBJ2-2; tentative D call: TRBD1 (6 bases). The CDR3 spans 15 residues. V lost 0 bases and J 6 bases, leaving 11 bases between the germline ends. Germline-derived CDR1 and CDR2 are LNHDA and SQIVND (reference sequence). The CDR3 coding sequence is TGTGCCAGTAGTATAGAGACAGGTCGCGCCGGGGAGCTGTTTTTT. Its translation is CASSIETGRAGELFF.

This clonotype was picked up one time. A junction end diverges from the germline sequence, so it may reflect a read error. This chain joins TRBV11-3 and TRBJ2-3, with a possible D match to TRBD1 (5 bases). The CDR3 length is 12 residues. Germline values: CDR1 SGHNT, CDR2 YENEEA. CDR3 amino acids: CASSFQGSTRYF. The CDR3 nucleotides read TGTGCCAGCAGCTTCCAGGGAAGTACGCGGTATTTT.

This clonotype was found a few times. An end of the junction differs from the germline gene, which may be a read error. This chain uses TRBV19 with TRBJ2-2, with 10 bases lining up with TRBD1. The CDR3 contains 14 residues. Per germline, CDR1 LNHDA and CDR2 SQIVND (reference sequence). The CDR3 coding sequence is TGTGCCTCCCAGGACAGGGGGAACTCCGGGGAGCTGTTTTTT. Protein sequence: CASQDRGNSGELFF. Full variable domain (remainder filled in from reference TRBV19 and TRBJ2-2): DGGITQSPKYLFRKEGQNVTLSCEQNLNHDAMYWYRQDPGQGLRLIYYSQIVNDFQKGDIAEGYSVSREKKESFPLTVTSAQKNPTAFYLCASQDRGNSGELFFGEGSRLTVL.

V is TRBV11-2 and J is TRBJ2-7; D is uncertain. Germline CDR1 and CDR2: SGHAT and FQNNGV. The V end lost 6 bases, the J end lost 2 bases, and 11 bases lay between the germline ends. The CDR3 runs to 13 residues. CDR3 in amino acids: CASSVGRPYEQYF. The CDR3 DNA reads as TGTGCCAGCAGTGTAGGACGTCCCTACGAGCAGTACTTC.

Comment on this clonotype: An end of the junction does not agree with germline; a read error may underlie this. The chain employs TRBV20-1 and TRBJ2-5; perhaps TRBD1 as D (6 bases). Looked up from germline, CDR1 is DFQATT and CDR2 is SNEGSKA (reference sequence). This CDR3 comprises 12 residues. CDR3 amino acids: CSAQGFGEIQYF. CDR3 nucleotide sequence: TGCAGTGCACAGGGTTTTGGGGAGATCCAGTACTTC.

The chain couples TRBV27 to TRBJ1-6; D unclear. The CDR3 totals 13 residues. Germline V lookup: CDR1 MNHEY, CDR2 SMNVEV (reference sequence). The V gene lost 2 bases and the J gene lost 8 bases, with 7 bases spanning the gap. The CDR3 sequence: CASSLKGYSPLHF. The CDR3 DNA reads TGTGCCAGCAGTTTAAAAGGTTATTCACCCCTCCACTTT.

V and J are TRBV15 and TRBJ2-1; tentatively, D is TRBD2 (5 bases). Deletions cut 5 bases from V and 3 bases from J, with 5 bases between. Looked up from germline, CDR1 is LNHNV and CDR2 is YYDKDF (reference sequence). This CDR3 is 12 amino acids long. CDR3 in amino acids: CATSEGYNEQFF. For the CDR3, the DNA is TGTGCCACCAGCGAGGGCTACAATGAGCAGTTCTTC. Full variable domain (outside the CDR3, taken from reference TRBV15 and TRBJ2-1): DAMVIQNPRYQVTQFGKPVTLSCSQTLNHNVMYWYQQKSSQAPKLLFHYYDKDFNNEADTPDNFQSRRPNTSFCFLDIRSPGLGDTAMYLCATSEGYNEQFFGPGTRLTVL.

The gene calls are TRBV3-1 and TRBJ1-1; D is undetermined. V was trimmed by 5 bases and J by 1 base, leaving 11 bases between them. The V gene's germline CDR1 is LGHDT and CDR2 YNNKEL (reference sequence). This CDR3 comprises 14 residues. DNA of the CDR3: TGTGCCAGCAGCACCCTTGACACGAACACTGAAGCTTTCTTT. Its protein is CASSTLDTNTEAFF.